Described below is a single T cell receptor beta chain sequence and its context. Its antigen is not known. Germline values: CDR1 LNHDA, CDR2 SQIVND (reference sequence). The V end lost 5 bases, the J end lost 3 bases, and 14 bases lay between the germline ends. The CDR3 runs to 14 residues. The data were taken from a study of T cells in localized non-small cell lung cancer. The method was immunoSEQ multiplex PCR; TCRdb's version includes in-frame clones alone and lacks a portion of them. The sample comprises over 70,000 clones, about 90% of which are singletons, and 20% to 25% rests with the top ten. Study-wide findings and caveats: Sequence data derive from only one tumor region, so heterogeneity remains possible. Clonality peaked in uninvolved adjacent lung rather than tumor.

The source was peripheral blood, collected before any cancer treatment. The J gene is TRBJ2-7, the V gene TRBV19, with D possibly being TRBD2 (7 bases). This TCR came from a male donor older than 55 with stage III squamous cell lung carcinoma. The CDR3 is CASSFTGRDYEQYF. In DNA form, the CDR3 reads TGTGCCAGTAGTTTCACAGGGAGGGACTACGAGCAGTACTTC.